This TCR beta chain was documented in a study of blood T cell repertoires in COVID-19. Assay used: immunoSEQ multiplex PCR; TCRdb lists only in-frame clones, some missing. The table has about 360,000 clones, nearly 90% seen once. Sequenced material: PBMCs or T cells enriched from blood (not recorded which). The sequence derives from a woman aged 35 to 49 with acute COVID-19.

The CDR3 DNA sequence: TGTGCCAGTAGATCATCACGGGGAAGCGATAGCAATCAGCCCCAGCATTTT. Translated, it gives CASRSSRGSDSNQPQHF. V is TRBV19 and J is TRBJ1-5, with unresolved D. Germline V gives CDR1 LNHDA, CDR2 SQIVND (reference sequence). The CDR3 has 17 amino acids. V was cut by 6 bases and J by 0 bases, with 18 bases left in between.